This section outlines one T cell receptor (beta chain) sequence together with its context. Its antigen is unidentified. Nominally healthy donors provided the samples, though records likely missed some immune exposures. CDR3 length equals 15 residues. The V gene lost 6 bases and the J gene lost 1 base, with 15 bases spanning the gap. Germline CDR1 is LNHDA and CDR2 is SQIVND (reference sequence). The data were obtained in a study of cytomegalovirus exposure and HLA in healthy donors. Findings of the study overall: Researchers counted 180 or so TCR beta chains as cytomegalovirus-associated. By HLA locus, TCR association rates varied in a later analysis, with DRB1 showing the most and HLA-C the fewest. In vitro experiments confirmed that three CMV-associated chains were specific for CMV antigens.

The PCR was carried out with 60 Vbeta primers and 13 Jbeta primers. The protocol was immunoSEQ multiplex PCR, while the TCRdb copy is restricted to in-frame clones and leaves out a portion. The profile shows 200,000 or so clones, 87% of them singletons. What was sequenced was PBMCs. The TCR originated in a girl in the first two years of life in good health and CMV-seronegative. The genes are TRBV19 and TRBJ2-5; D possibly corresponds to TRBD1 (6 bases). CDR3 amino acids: CASSFLTDSQETQYF. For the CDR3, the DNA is TGTGCCAGTAGCTTCCTCACGGACAGCCAAGAGACCCAGTACTTC. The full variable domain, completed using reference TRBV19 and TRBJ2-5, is DGGITQSPKYLFRKEGQNVTLSCEQNLNHDAMYWYRQDPGQGLRLIYYSQIVNDFQKGDIAEGYSVSREKKESFPLTVTSAQKNPTAFYLCASSFLTDSQETQYFGPGTRLLVL.